This TCR beta chain was documented in a study of blood T cell repertoires in COVID-19. Study at large: Samples representing acute and convalescent COVID-19 were sourced from the United States, Italy and Spain.

This clone was seen a handful of times. Deletions cut 3 bases from V and 6 bases from J, with 12 bases between. Per germline, CDR1 MNHEY and CDR2 SVGAGI. The length of the CDR3 is 15 residues. Method: immunoSEQ multiplex PCR; TCRdb's copy keeps in-frame clones and lacks some. The repertoire holds around 100,000 clones, with about 80% as singletons. The TCR comes from a woman aged 70 to 79 with acute or convalescent COVID-19. The sequenced material came from peripheral blood. This chain connects TRBV6-5 to TRBJ1-6, with D perhaps matching TRBD1 (5 bases). This chain's CDR3 is CASSYRRVGNSPLHF. The CDR3 nucleotides are TGTGCCAGCAGTTATCGCAGGGTTGGTAATTCACCCCTCCACTTT.